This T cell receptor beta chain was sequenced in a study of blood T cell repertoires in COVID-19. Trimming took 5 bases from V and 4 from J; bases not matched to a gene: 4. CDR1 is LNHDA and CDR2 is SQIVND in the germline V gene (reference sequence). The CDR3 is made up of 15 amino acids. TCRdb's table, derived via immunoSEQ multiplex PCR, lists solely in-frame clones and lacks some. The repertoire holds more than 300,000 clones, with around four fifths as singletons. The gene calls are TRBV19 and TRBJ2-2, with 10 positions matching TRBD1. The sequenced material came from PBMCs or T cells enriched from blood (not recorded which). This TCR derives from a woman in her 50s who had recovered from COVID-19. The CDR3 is CASSSWDRGTGELFF. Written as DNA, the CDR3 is TGTGCCAGTAGTTCCTGGGACAGGGGCACCGGGGAGCTGTTTTTT.